Listed below are T cell receptor beta chains from one sample, sequenced in a study of CD8+ T cells in alopecia areata. Generated by immunoSEQ multiplex PCR, the TCRdb table keeps only in-frame clones and is missing some. The sample lists roughly 100,000 clones; 85% to 90% were seen once. The sample was CD8+ T cells sorted from blood, taken around week 31, from a patient treated with tofacitinib. The source is a human donor with alopecia areata. CDR3s include the opening cysteine and the closing phenylalanine or tryptophan. Fields, in order: CDR3 length, J gene, D gene, clone size, V gene, CDR3 protein, CDR3 DNA. A D gene is named only where the DNA matches it firmly. A clone size is listed for some rows: how often the clone was seen (once, few, many), or a class if it is expanded.

CDR3 length: 17; J gene: TRBJ2-2; D gene: TRBD1; clone size: NA; V gene: TRBV7-3; CDR3 protein: CASSRFPGTGNTGELFF; CDR3 DNA: TGTGCCAGCAGCCGATTTCCCGGGACAGGGAACACCGGGGAGCTGTTTTTT
CDR3 length: 14; J gene: TRBJ2-1; D gene: NA; clone size: once; V gene: TRBV27; CDR3 protein: CASSPGGYTNEQFF; CDR3 DNA: TGTGCCAGCAGCCCCGGGGGCTATACCAATGAGCAGTTCTTC
CDR3 length: 15; J gene: TRBJ2-1; D gene: TRBD1; clone size: NA; V gene: TRBV6-6; CDR3 protein: CASNPGQGIYNEQFF; CDR3 DNA: TGTGCCAGCAACCCGGGACAGGGTATTTACAATGAGCAGTTCTTC
CDR3 length: 15; J gene: TRBJ2-1; D gene: TRBD2; clone size: few; V gene: TRBV6-5; CDR3 protein: CASSYSIGLAGEQFF; CDR3 DNA: TGTGCCAGCAGTTACTCGATTGGACTAGCGGGCGAGCAGTTCTTC
CDR3 length: 13; J gene: TRBJ2-5; D gene: NA; clone size: NA; V gene: TRBV5-4; CDR3 protein: CASSFVTQETQYF; CDR3 DNA: TGTGCCAGCAGCTTCGTAACCCAAGAGACCCAGTACTTC
CDR3 length: 14; J gene: TRBJ1-2; D gene: TRBD1; clone size: NA; V gene: TRBV5-1; CDR3 protein: CASSLTDREERYTF; CDR3 DNA: TGCGCCAGCAGCTTGACGGACAGGGAGGAACGCTACACCTTC
CDR3 length: 15; J gene: TRBJ2-1; D gene: NA; clone size: once; V gene: TRBV5-4; CDR3 protein: CASSPDLTSYNEQFF; CDR3 DNA: TGTGCCAGCAGTCCCGACCTTACGTCCTACAATGAGCAGTTCTTC
CDR3 length: 16; J gene: TRBJ2-2; D gene: NA; clone size: NA; V gene: TRBV2; CDR3 protein: CASSEVWGNGTGELFF; CDR3 DNA: TGTGCCAGCAGTGAAGTATGGGGCAATGGCACCGGGGAGCTGTTTTTT
CDR3 length: 17; J gene: TRBJ2-3; D gene: TRBD2; clone size: NA; V gene: TRBV11-3; CDR3 protein: CASSQMTSGASTDTQYF; CDR3 DNA: TGTGCCAGCAGCCAAATGACTAGCGGGGCTAGCACAGATACGCAGTATTTT
CDR3 length: 16; J gene: TRBJ2-7; D gene: TRBD1; clone size: NA; V gene: TRBV29-1; CDR3 protein: CSVFFEQGTINYEQYF; CDR3 DNA: TGCAGCGTTTTTTTCGAACAGGGGACCATTAACTACGAGCAGTACTTC
CDR3 length: 16; J gene: TRBJ2-7; D gene: NA; clone size: NA; V gene: TRBV14; CDR3 protein: CASSQGELGRTNEQYF; CDR3 DNA: TGTGCCAGCAGCCAAGGGGAACTTGGACGGACTAACGAGCAGTACTTC
CDR3 length: 15; J gene: TRBJ2-7; D gene: TRBD1; clone size: NA; V gene: TRBV2; CDR3 protein: CASSARDREVHEQYF; CDR3 DNA: TGTGCCAGCAGCGCCCGGGACAGGGAAGTCCACGAGCAGTACTTC
CDR3 length: 15; J gene: TRBJ2-7; D gene: TRBD1; clone size: NA; V gene: TRBV10-3; CDR3 protein: CAISEGTGFFSEQYF; CDR3 DNA: TGTGCCATCAGTGAAGGGACAGGGTTTTTTTCCGAGCAGTACTTC
CDR3 length: 14; J gene: TRBJ1-2; D gene: NA; clone size: NA; V gene: TRBV9; CDR3 protein: CASSASGTFYGYTF; CDR3 DNA: TGTGCCAGCAGCGCGTCCGGGACATTTTATGGCTACACCTTC
CDR3 length: 15; J gene: TRBJ2-2; D gene: TRBD2; clone size: NA; V gene: TRBV30; CDR3 protein: CAWRTAGGLTGELFF; CDR3 DNA: TGTGCCTGGAGAACGGCGGGAGGTCTCACCGGGGAGCTGTTTTTT